This T cell receptor beta chain was profiled in a study of radiotherapy plus CTLA-4 blockade in lung cancer. Study as a whole: Patients showed objective responses in roughly 19% of cases and disease control in approximately 28%.

The CDR3 spans 13 residues. The ends were cut back, 8 bases at V and 11 bases at J, with 21 bases in the middle. CDR1 is MDHEN, CDR2 SYDVKM, per germline. Receiving focal radiation plus CTLA-4 blockade with ipilimumab were patients who had chemo-refractory metastatic non-small-cell lung cancer. About this clone: What it recognizes is unknown.

Overall study results and limits: Among blood TCR repertoires after radiotherapy plus ipilimumab, tumor-derived clones expanded. Response, reportedly, was best predicted by interferon-beta along with early blood T cell clone dynamics.

Assay used: immunoSEQ multiplex PCR; TCRdb lists only in-frame clones, some missing. The sample shows 25,000 to 35,000 clones, over 60% of them seen only once. The chain recombines TRBV28 with TRBJ2-5; D might be TRBD2 (5 bases). The specimen comprised peripheral blood, sampled from a patient treated with radiotherapy plus ipilimumab. This sequence was found in a human donor with non-small cell lung cancer that progressed on radiotherapy plus ipilimumab. The CDR3 nucleotides are TGTGCCAGCCTCCAAAGAGAGAGTGGGGAGCAGTACTTC. Protein: CASLQRESGEQYF.